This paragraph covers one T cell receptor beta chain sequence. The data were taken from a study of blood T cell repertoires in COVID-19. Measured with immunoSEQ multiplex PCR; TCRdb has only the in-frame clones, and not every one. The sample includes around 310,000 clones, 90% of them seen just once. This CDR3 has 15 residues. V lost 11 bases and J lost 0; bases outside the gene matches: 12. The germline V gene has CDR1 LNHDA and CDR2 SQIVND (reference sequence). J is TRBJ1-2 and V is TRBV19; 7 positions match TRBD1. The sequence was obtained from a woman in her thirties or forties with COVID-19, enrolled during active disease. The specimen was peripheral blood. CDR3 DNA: TGTGCCTCAACTCCGGCCAGGGGGGCTAACTATGGCTACACCTTC. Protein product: CASTPARGANYGYTF.